This is a list of T cell receptor beta chains from one sample in a study of T cell responses to AZD1222 COVID-19 vaccine. The repertoire was sequenced with immunoSEQ multiplex PCR; TCRdb's copy has only in-frame clones and lacks some. The data contain some 130,000 clones, roughly nine tenths of them singletons. Sample: peripheral blood, taken on day 0 of AZD1222 vaccination. These receptors came from an adult in good health. Each CDR3 is given with its conserved first and last residue. A D gene is named only where the DNA matches it firmly. Only some rows state a clone size, as once, few, many or a class for expanded clones.

.	TRBV21-1	TRBJ2-1	.	TGTGCCAGCAGCACTCTAGCGGGGGGGAACAATGAGCAGTTCTTC	CASSTLAGGNNEQFF
.	TRBV7-2	TRBJ2-1	TRBD2	TGTGCCAGCAGCAGTACTAGCGTAGGGTACAATGAGCAGTTCTTC	CASSSTSVGYNEQFF
.	TRBV12-3/TRBV12-4	TRBJ1-1	TRBD1	TGTGCCAGCAGTCGTGACAGGGGTCTTAAAGCTTTCTTT	CASSRDRGLKAFF
.	TRBV2	TRBJ2-5	.	TGTGCCAGCAGTGTTGAGGTCCAAGAGACCCAGTACTTC	CASSVEVQETQYF
.	TRBV6-5	TRBJ2-1	TRBD2	TGTGCCAGCAGTCCTAGCGGGAGGGCCGTCCATGAGCAGTTCTTC	CASSPSGRAVHEQFF
.	TRBV30	TRBJ1-1	.	TGTGCCTGGAATCGGTTCGGGAACACTGAAGCTTTCTTT	CAWNRFGNTEAFF
.	TRBV18	TRBJ1-4	.	TGTGCCAGCTCTGTCAGGGTCTATGAAAAACTGTTTTTT	CASSVRVYEKLFF
once	TRBV5-1	TRBJ2-3	.	TGCGCCAGCTCTAAGGCTAGCACAGATACGCAGTATTTT	CASSKASTDTQYF
once	TRBV5-4	TRBJ1-2	.	TGTGCCAGCACCGGGGAAGTCTTAGGAAACTATGGCTACACCTTC	CASTGEVLGNYGYTF
.	TRBV23-1	TRBJ1-1	TRBD1	TGCGCCAGCAGTCAACGGGACAGGAGGAACACTGAAGCTTTCTTT	CASSQRDRRNTEAFF
few	TRBV2	TRBJ1-3	TRBD1	TGTGCCAGCAGTCCAGAGGGGGCGGCAGGAAACACCATATATTTT	CASSPEGAAGNTIYF
.	TRBV5-1	TRBJ2-1	.	TGCGCCAGCAGCACACGGCCGCCGAGCTCCTACAATGAGCAGTTCTTC	CASSTRPPSSYNEQFF
.	TRBV30	TRBJ1-5	.	TGTGCCTGGAGGGACGACAGGTGGGGTCAGCCCCAGCATTTT	CAWRDDRWGQPQHF
.	TRBV5-4	TRBJ2-2	.	TGTGCCAGCAGCACTAGAGGGTTTAGCACCGGGGAGCTGTTTTTT	CASSTRGFSTGELFF
once	TRBV15	TRBJ2-5	TRBD2	TGTGCCACCAGCAGAGCCGGGGGAGGGAAGGAGACCCAGTACTTC	CATSRAGGGKETQYF
.	TRBV21-1	TRBJ2-7	.	TGTGCCAGCAGCAATAAGCAGGACCAGTACTTC	CASSNKQDQYF
.	TRBV27	TRBJ1-5	.	TGTGCCAGCAGTTTATTCCGAGGTTATCAGCCCCAGCATTTT	CASSLFRGYQPQHF
.	TRBV5-1	TRBJ2-7	TRBD2	TGCGCCAGCAGCTCCTCCCTTGGCGGGAGGGGCGCCCACGAGCAGTACTTC	CASSSSLGGRGAHEQYF
.	TRBV5-4	TRBJ2-2	TRBD2	TGTGCCAGCAGCTTTGGTACTAGCGGGAACACCGGGGAGCTGTTTTTT	CASSFGTSGNTGELFF
.	TRBV18	TRBJ1-1	.	TGTGCCAGCTCAAGAGGTGTCTTACAGAACACTGAAGCTTTCTTT	CASSRGVLQNTEAFF